One sample yielded the 27 T cell receptor beta chains listed below, sequenced in a study of radiotherapy plus CTLA-4 blockade in lung cancer. Profiling relied on immunoSEQ multiplex PCR, and the TCRdb table lists in-frame clones only, not all of them. Seen here are roughly 120,000 clones, roughly 86% observed once, and the top ten hold about 3.5%. The material was peripheral blood, obtained from a patient treated with radiotherapy plus ipilimumab. The receptors here all came from a human donor with non-small cell lung cancer that progressed on radiotherapy plus ipilimumab. Some clones in this sample may be carry-over from other donors' samples.

This clone is deemed medium-sized. The sample has other DNA sequences that encode this CDR3 too. The CDR3: CASSLRMEKLFF. CDR3 nucleotides: TGTGCCAGCAGCTTAAGAATGGAAAAACTGTTTTTT. V and J are TRBV7-9 and TRBJ1-4; D ambiguous. Germline CDR1 SEHNR, CDR2 FQNEAQ (reference sequence). The CDR3 totals 12 residues. V was shortened by 2 bases and J by 8 bases, with 6 bases between the two germline ends.

The chain joins TRBV6-6 to TRBJ1-1, with unresolved D. The V end lost 0 bases, the J end lost 5 bases, and 7 bases lay between the germline ends. Per the germline V gene, CDR1 is MNHNY and CDR2 is SVGAGI (reference sequence). This CDR3 region has 13 residues. Written as DNA, the CDR3 is TGTGCCAGCAGTTACTCTGAGGTTACTGAAGCTTTCTTT. Protein: CASSYSEVTEAFF.

This clone was counted a single time. The chain carries TRBV7-2 and TRBJ1-4; D not resolved. The V gene's germline CDR1 is SGHTA and CDR2 FQGNSA. This CDR3 comprises 16 residues. Trimming left V 2 bases short and J 8 bases short, with 18 bases between. CDR3 protein: CASSLYRVGVGEKLFF. The CDR3 DNA reads TGTGCCAGCAGCTTATATCGGGTCGGGGTAGGCGAAAAACTGTTTTTT.

This chain connects TRBV19 to TRBJ1-1, with a tentative D call TRBD1 (5 bases). V gave up 6 bases and J gave up 7 bases, with 21 bases separating them. CDR1 LNHDA and CDR2 SQIVND come from the germline V gene (reference sequence). CDR3 size: 15 residues. The CDR3 spells CASRQARVGNFEAFF. DNA for the CDR3: TGTGCCAGTAGGCAAGCCAGGGTTGGGAATTTTGAAGCTTTCTTT. The full variable domain, rest sourced from reference TRBV19 and TRBJ1-1, is DGGITQSPKYLFRKEGQNVTLSCEQNLNHDAMYWYRQDPGQGLRLIYYSQIVNDFQKGDIAEGYSVSREKKESFPLTVTSAQKNPTAFYLCASRQARVGNFEAFFGQGTRLTVV.

This rearrangement joins TRBV9 to TRBJ1-6; TRBD1 is a possible D gene (5 bases). The germline V and J ends were trimmed by 0 bases and 8 bases, with 12 bases remaining between them. The CDR3 runs 15 residues. Germline V gene sequence: CDR1 SGDLS, CDR2 YYNGEE. CDR3 residues: CASSVGTGRYSPLHF. In nucleotides, the CDR3 is TGTGCCAGCAGCGTAGGAACAGGTCGGTATTCACCCCTCCACTTT.

The rearrangement joins TRBV10-3 to TRBJ2-7; the D gene is possibly TRBD1 (5 bases). The ends were cut back, 10 bases at V and 1 base at J, with 17 bases in the middle. Germline assignment: CDR1 ENHRY and CDR2 SYGVKD. The CDR3 length is 14 residues. CDR3 nucleotide sequence: TGTGCCACCGCCGCATTGACAGCATCCTACGAGCAGTACTTC. Translated: CATAALTASYEQYF.

The rearrangement links TRBV5-4 to TRBJ2-2; D is ambiguous. There are 15 residues in the CDR3. Germline V gene data show CDR1 as SGHNT and CDR2 as YYREEE (reference sequence). V lost 0 bases and J 4 bases, leaving 10 bases between the germline ends. The CDR3 coding sequence is TGTGCCAGCAGCTTGGACGCCCGTGGCACCGGGGAGCTGTTTTTT. It specifies CASSLDARGTGELFF.

The gene calls are TRBV5-1 and TRBJ1-1; the D is unclear. CDR1 SGHRS and CDR2 YFSETQ come from the germline V gene. The CDR3 sequence is 16 residues long. The V end was cut by 3 bases, the J end by 0 bases, with 15 bases between. CDR3 amino acids: CASSSPLGSMNTEAFF. The CDR3 DNA reads as TGCGCCAGCAGCTCCCCACTGGGGTCAATGAACACTGAAGCTTTCTTT. The variable domain in full, completed from reference TRBV5-1 and TRBJ1-1, reads KAGVTQTPRYLIKTRGQQVTLSCSPISGHRSVSWYQQTPGQGLQFLFEYFSETQRNKGNFPGRFSGRQFSNSRSEMNVSTLELGDSALYLCASSSPLGSMNTEAFFGQGTRLTVV.

Judged by abundance, this clone is medium-sized. The CDR3 region has the DNA TGTGCCAGCTCACCCCAGGGTATTGATGGCTACACCTTC. Translated, it gives CASSPQGIDGYTF. V gene TRBV18 combines with J gene TRBJ1-2, with D possibly matching TRBD1 (5 bases). The germline CDR1 and CDR2 sequences are KGHSH and LQKENI. V was clipped by 3 bases and J by 6 bases, with 11 bases between them. This CDR3 has 13 residues.

The chain has TRBV6-5 and TRBJ2-3, with 7 bases aligning to TRBD1. V was clipped by 6 bases and J by 2 bases; unmatched bases: 5. Germline-derived CDR1 and CDR2 are MNHEY and SVGAGI. The CDR3 covers 14 residues. The CDR3, as DNA: TGTGCCAGCAGACAGGGGTTTGACACAGATACGCAGTATTTT. As protein: CASRQGFDTDTQYF.

V is TRBV6-6 and J is TRBJ1-1; D perhaps matches TRBD1 (6 bases). Germline V gene sequence: CDR1 MNHNY, CDR2 SVGAGI (reference sequence). Trimming removed 3 bases from V and 0 bases from J, with 11 bases in between. CDR3 length: 15 amino acids. CDR3 nucleotide sequence: TGTGCCAGCAGTTATTCGGACAGCATGAACACTGAAGCTTTCTTT. It is translated as CASSYSDSMNTEAFF.

V and J are TRBV20-1 and TRBJ2-3; D gene ambiguous. The ends were cut back, 6 bases at V and 6 bases at J, with 10 bases in the middle. CDR3 length: 11 residues. In germline, CDR1 is DFQATT, CDR2 SNEGSKA (reference sequence). CDR3 coding DNA: TGCAGTGCCGGACCGGGTGATACGCAGTATTTT. It translates to CSAGPGDTQYF.

The CDR3 sequence is CASSQVATGSYEQYF. As DNA, the CDR3 is TGTGCCAGCAGCCAAGTCGCAACGGGCTCCTACGAGCAGTACTTC. The chain employs TRBV4-2 and TRBJ2-7; D is unclear. The V gene lost 1 base and the J gene lost 0 bases, with 10 bases spanning the gap. The CDR3 loop spans 15 amino acids. Germline V gene sequence: CDR1 LGHNA, CDR2 YNFKEQ.

The rearrangement links TRBV6-4 to TRBJ2-7, with 8 bases that match TRBD2. Germline CDR1 MRHNA, CDR2 SNTAGT. CDR3 length: 14 amino acids. The ends lost 3 bases at V and 2 bases at J; junction bases unmatched: 3. The CDR3 DNA reads TGTGCCAGCAGTGAGCTAGCGGGCCCCTACGAGCAGTACTTC. It is translated as CASSELAGPYEQYF.

J is TRBJ1-5 and V is TRBV5-1, with 9 positions matching TRBD1. The CDR3 consists of 17 residues. The germline V gene encodes CDR1 SGHRS and CDR2 YFSETQ. V was pared by 4 bases and J by 0 bases, with 8 bases of the junction left unmatched. CDR3 in DNA: TGCGCCAGCAGCGCCGGGACAGGGAGTTTTAGCAATCAGCCCCAGCATTTT. Amino acids: CASSAGTGSFSNQPQHF. The full variable domain, in which reference TRBV5-1 and TRBJ1-5 provide the parts outside the CDR3, is KAGVTQTPRYLIKTRGQQVTLSCSPISGHRSVSWYQQTPGQGLQFLFEYFSETQRNKGNFPGRFSGRQFSNSRSEMNVSTLELGDSALYLCASSAGTGSFSNQPQHFGDGTRLSIL.

The chain carries TRBV11-3 and TRBJ1-2; TRBD1 is a possible D gene (6 bases). This CDR3 comprises 16 residues. V lost 4 bases, J lost 2 bases, and 17 bases lay in between. Germline V lookup: CDR1 SGHNT, CDR2 YENEEA. DNA for the CDR3: TGTGCCAGCAGCTCCTCGGTCGGGGGCGCCAACTATGGCTACACCTTC. Its translation is CASSSSVGGANYGYTF.

The chain employs TRBV6-5 and TRBJ1-2, with D uncertain. This CDR3 has 12 amino acids. Trimming shortened V by 5 bases and J by 8 bases, and 12 bases separated the two germline ends. Per germline, CDR1 MNHEY and CDR2 SVGAGI. The CDR3 region has the DNA TGTGCCAGCAGTGAACAGTCGCTGGGCTACACCTTC. It encodes CASSEQSLGYTF.

The chain couples TRBV7-6 to TRBJ2-5; no clear D gene. The germline V gene encodes CDR1 SGHVS and CDR2 FNYEAQ. The CDR3 totals 12 residues. Deletions cut 3 bases from V and 5 bases from J, with 7 bases between. The CDR3 DNA reads TGTGCCAGCAGCTTGGGGTTGGAGACCCAGTACTTC. It is translated as CASSLGLETQYF.

The chain is built from TRBV18 and TRBJ1-1; a weak D match, TRBD1 (5 bases). This CDR3 is 15 amino acids long. In germline, CDR1 is KGHSH, CDR2 LQKENI. Deletions cut 6 bases from V and 1 base from J, with 15 bases between. The CDR3 sequence: CASSLSTATNTEAFF. DNA of the CDR3: TGTGCCAGCTCTTTATCGACAGCGACGAACACTGAAGCTTTCTTT.

The chain employs TRBV10-3 and TRBJ1-2, with D possibly matching TRBD1 (6 bases). In germline, CDR1 is ENHRY, CDR2 SYGVKD. With 2 bases removed from V and 8 bases from J, the gap between germline ends came to 21 bases. The CDR3 totals 16 residues. The chain's CDR3 is CAISEGGRNDPSGYTF. The CDR3 DNA follows: TGTGCCATCAGTGAGGGGGGCAGGAACGATCCGTCCGGCTACACCTTC.

J is TRBJ2-5 and V is TRBV7-9; 7 bases align to TRBD1. V dropped 4 bases and J dropped 5; count of bases not matched to a gene: 13. The CDR3 totals 16 residues. Germline loops: CDR1 SEHNR, CDR2 FQNEAQ (reference sequence). The CDR3 loop is CASSSGTDVLRETQYF. CDR3 in DNA: TGTGCCAGCAGCTCGGGGACAGACGTGCTTCGTGAGACCCAGTACTTC.

The V gene is TRBV5-1, the J gene TRBJ1-1; TRBD1 might be the D (5 bases). From germline, CDR1 is SGHRS and CDR2 YFSETQ. The CDR3 loop spans 14 amino acids. Trimming stripped 1 base from V and 0 bases from J, with 7 bases between. CDR3 nucleotides: TGCGCCAGCAGCTTGCAAGGGGTGAACACTGAAGCTTTCTTT. It codes for CASSLQGVNTEAFF.

This clone was recorded a few times. This chain joins TRBV7-9 and TRBJ2-7; 9 bases map to TRBD1. V shed 4 bases, J shed 7 bases, and the junction held 8 bases outside the gene matches. The length of the CDR3 is 14 residues. CDR1 is SEHNR, CDR2 FQNEAQ, per germline (reference sequence). The DNA of the CDR3 is TGTGCCAGCAGCTACCGGGACAGGGCAGGAGAGCAGTACTTC. Encoded protein: CASSYRDRAGEQYF.

CDR3 bases: TGTGCCAGCAGTGTACAGGGAGCCCAGTACTTC. Protein product: CASSVQGAQYF. The chain carries TRBV2 and TRBJ2-5; D may be TRBD1 (6 bases). Germline CDR1 reads SNHLY; CDR2 reads FYNNEI. The V gene lost 4 bases and the J gene lost 9 bases, with 9 bases spanning the gap. The CDR3 length is 11 residues.

The J gene is TRBJ1-1, the V gene TRBV29-1; D ambiguous. This CDR3 is 14 amino acids long. V dropped 6 bases and J dropped 0 bases, with 14 bases sitting between them. The germline gives CDR1 SQVTM, CDR2 ANQGSEA. The CDR3 DNA reads TGCAGCGTCGTGGGAGCAGCTATGAACACTGAAGCTTTCTTT. Translated: CSVVGAAMNTEAFF.

The V call is TRBV2, the J call TRBJ1-5; 7 bases are shared with TRBD1. With 6 bases clipped from V and 11 bases from J, the junction kept 13 bases outside the gene matches. This CDR3 has 14 residues. Germline-derived CDR1 and CDR2 are SNHLY and FYNNEI. CDR3 protein: CASRGTAAAGSQHF. The DNA for the CDR3 is TGTGCCAGCAGAGGGACAGCGGCAGCAGGTTCCCAGCATTTT.

The rearrangement links TRBV9 to TRBJ2-1; D perhaps matches TRBD2 (5 bases). Trimming took off 4 bases at V and 7 bases at J, with 18 bases between the two ends. The CDR3 contains 15 residues. Germline CDR1 reads SGDLS; CDR2 reads YYNGEE. CDR3 region: CASSQRYGVVNEQFF. The CDR3, as DNA: TGTGCCAGCAGCCAAAGGTACGGGGTTGTAAATGAGCAGTTCTTC.